This TCR beta chain came from a study of T cell responses to AZD1222 COVID-19 vaccine. Study-wide context: It was second doses at about 4 or about 12 weeks that were pooled.

The CDR3 contains 12 residues. Germline loops: CDR1 KGHDR, CDR2 SFDVKD. Trimming stripped 4 bases from V and 10 bases from J, with 10 bases between. With regard to this clone: The antigen is unknown.

Study results and limitations: Elevations in Spike-specific TCR breadth and depth followed administration of two AZD1222 doses. Donors in the cohort were predominantly white British and more often female, and clonal diversity was possibly underestimated. Vaccine-associated CD4 TCRs spanned spike, dominant at 160-218 and 743-854.

Using immunoSEQ multiplex PCR, the repertoire was profiled, and TCRdb retains in-frame clones only, with some absent. The sample holds about 95,000 clones, about 88% seen once. The starting material was peripheral blood, obtained on day 0 of AZD1222 vaccination. This chain joins TRBV24-1 and TRBJ2-1; D unclear. The receptor comes from an adult in good health. CDR3 in amino acids: CATSEEGIEQFF. As DNA, the CDR3 is TGTGCCACCAGTGAGGAAGGGATAGAGCAGTTCTTC.